Each of the 9 T cell receptor beta chains below was sequenced from the same sample in a study of cytomegalovirus exposure and HLA in healthy donors. PCR amplification relied on 60 Vbeta primers (plus 13 Jbeta primers). The data were produced by immunoSEQ multiplex PCR, yet TCRdb's version contains in-frame clones alone and is incomplete. This sample carries some 130,000 clones, 70% to 85% of them seen once, and the ten largest clones take about 1.5%. The sample consisted of PBMCs. The receptors derive from a female donor in good health and CMV-seronegative.

CDR3 amino acids: CASSGGQGNQPQHF. The CDR3 DNA sequence: TGTGCCAGCAGTGGAGGACAGGGCAATCAGCCCCAGCATTTT. The V and J genes are TRBV6-1 and TRBJ1-5; 7 bases agree with TRBD1. The CDR3 covers 14 residues. The germline V gene encodes CDR1 MNHNS and CDR2 SASEGT. Unmatched junction bases numbered 2, after V lost 4 bases and J lost 2 bases.

This clone was observed a handful of times. This chain uses TRBV28 with TRBJ1-1, with D maybe TRBD1 (6 bases). There are 16 residues in the CDR3. Germline V gives CDR1 MDHEN, CDR2 SYDVKM. The V end was cut by 11 bases, the J end by 4 bases, with 26 bases between. For the CDR3, the DNA is TGTGCCTCCTCCCCGCTCGGGGGGCGCGGGGTCACTGAAGCTTTCTTT. It encodes CASSPLGGRGVTEAFF. Full variable domain (rest looked up from reference TRBV28 and TRBJ1-1): DVKVTQSSRYLVKRTGEKVFLECVQDMDHENMFWYRQDPGLGLRLIYFSYDVKMKEKGDIPEGYSVSREKKERFSLILESASTNQTSMYLCASSPLGGRGVTEAFFGQGTRLTVV.

This chain joins TRBV19 and TRBJ1-5, with no clear D. Germline CDR1 is LNHDA and CDR2 is SQIVND (reference sequence). V was trimmed by 6 bases and J by 5 bases, leaving 26 bases between them. The CDR3 sequence is 18 residues long. The CDR3 sequence: CASSLLPGRSGSDQPQHF. In nucleotides, the CDR3 is TGTGCCAGTAGCCTTCTCCCAGGCCGCAGCGGGTCCGATCAGCCCCAGCATTTT.

This rearrangement joins TRBV7-7 to TRBJ2-1, with no clear D. The CDR3 has 13 amino acids. The V gene's germline CDR1 is SSHAT and CDR2 FNYEAQ (reference sequence). V was pared by 1 base and J by 5 bases, with 6 bases between. CDR3 sequence (DNA): TGTGCCAGCAGCTTAGGAACGGACAATGAGCAGTTCTTC. It encodes CASSLGTDNEQFF.

This chain joins TRBV9 and TRBJ2-1, with D maybe TRBD2 (5 bases). Germline V gene data show CDR1 as SGDLS and CDR2 as YYNGEE. The CDR3 covers 12 residues. Deletions cut 1 base from V and 10 bases from J, with 9 bases between. The CDR3 here is CASSVLEGEQFF. The CDR3 nucleotides read TGTGCCAGCAGCGTATTAGAGGGCGAGCAGTTCTTC.

The V gene is TRBV5-8, the J gene TRBJ1-2; D may be TRBD1 (6 bases). This CDR3 region has 14 residues. Trimming pared 1 base from V and 6 bases from J, leaving 13 bases between. The germline V gene encodes CDR1 SGHTS and CDR2 YDEGEE. The CDR3 DNA follows: TGTGCCAGCAGCTTGAATAACAGGGAGAATGGCTACACCTTC. Its protein is CASSLNNRENGYTF.

This chain's CDR3 is CASSPDMDYEQYF. CDR3 nucleotide sequence: TGTGCCAGCTCACCGGACATGGACTACGAGCAGTACTTC. The chain couples TRBV18 to TRBJ2-7, with D tentatively TRBD1 (5 bases). CDR3 length: 13 residues. Trimming cost V 3 bases and J 3 bases, with 9 bases left between them. Germline lookup yields CDR1 KGHSH and CDR2 LQKENI.

This clone is a singleton in its sample. V and J are TRBV18 and TRBJ1-2; perhaps TRBD1 as D (6 bases). V was clipped by 6 bases and J by 4 bases, with 15 bases between them. CDR1 is KGHSH, CDR2 LQKENI, per germline. CDR3 length equals 14 residues. Here the CDR3 DNA reads TGTGCCAGCTCCCCAGGGAGGGGGGGCTATGGCTACACCTTC. The encoded protein is CASSPGRGGYGYTF.

The rearrangement uses TRBV7-9 and TRBJ2-2; 9 nucleotides align to TRBD1. The CDR3 spans 14 residues. V lost 7 bases to trimming and J lost 4 bases; unmatched junction nucleotides: 4. CDR1 is SEHNR and CDR2 is FQNEAQ in the germline V gene (reference sequence). CDR3 loop: CASITGGSTGELFF. The CDR3 DNA is TGTGCCAGCATAACAGGGGGCAGCACCGGGGAGCTGTTTTTT.